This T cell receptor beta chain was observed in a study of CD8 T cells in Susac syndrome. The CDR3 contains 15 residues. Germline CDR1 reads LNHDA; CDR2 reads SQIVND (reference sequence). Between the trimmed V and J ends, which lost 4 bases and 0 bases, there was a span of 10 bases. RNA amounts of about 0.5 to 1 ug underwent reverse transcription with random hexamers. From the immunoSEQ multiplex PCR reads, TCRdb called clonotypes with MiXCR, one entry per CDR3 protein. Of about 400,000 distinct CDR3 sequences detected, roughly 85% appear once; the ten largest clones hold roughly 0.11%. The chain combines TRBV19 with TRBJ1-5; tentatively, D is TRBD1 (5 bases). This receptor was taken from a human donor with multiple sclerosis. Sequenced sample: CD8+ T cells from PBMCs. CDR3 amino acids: CASSTAGYSNQPQHF. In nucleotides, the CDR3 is TGTGCCAGTAGTACGGCAGGGTATAGCAATCAGCCCCAGCATTTT.